Each of the 28 T cell receptor beta chains below was sequenced from the same sample in a study of T cell responses to AZD1222 COVID-19 vaccine. The table came from immunoSEQ multiplex PCR; TCRdb's copy has only in-frame clones and leaves some out. This table holds roughly 81,000 clones, roughly 88% found once. Sequencing used peripheral blood, obtained on day 0 of AZD1222 vaccination. These TCRs come from an adult in good health.

The chain has TRBV5-1 and TRBJ2-7; TRBD2 aligns across 9 bases. Looked up from germline, CDR1 is SGHRS and CDR2 is YFSETQ. The junction had 5 bases not matched to a gene; V was cut back by 0 bases and J by 4 bases. CDR3 size: 15 residues. The CDR3: CASSLATSGPYEQYF. The CDR3 region has the DNA TGCGCCAGCAGCTTGGCGACTAGCGGACCATACGAGCAGTACTTC.

This clone came up a few times. CDR3 nucleotide sequence: TGTGCCAGCAGCTTACGTAGAAACTATGGCTACACCTTC. This encodes CASSLRRNYGYTF. The chain joins TRBV7-9 to TRBJ1-2, with D uncertain. Germline assignment: CDR1 SEHNR and CDR2 FQNEAQ (reference sequence). This CDR3 is 13 amino acids long. V lost 2 bases, J lost 2 bases, and 6 bases lay in between.

This clone has a single count. The J gene is TRBJ1-2, the V gene TRBV10-3, with D perhaps TRBD1 (5 bases). V lost 3 bases, J lost 3 bases, and 5 bases lay in between. Germline loops: CDR1 ENHRY, CDR2 SYGVKD. The CDR3 runs 12 residues. CDR3 residues: CAISEGDYGYTF. The CDR3 DNA follows: TGTGCCATCAGTGAAGGGGACTATGGCTACACCTTC.

The chain links TRBV18 to TRBJ1-2; unclear D gene. Trimming left V 1 base short and J 4 bases short, with 10 bases between. Germline assignment: CDR1 KGHSH and CDR2 LQKENI. The CDR3 is 14 residues long. The CDR3 DNA sequence: TGTGCCAGCTCACCACTCGGCGGTCCCTATGGCTACACCTTC. Translating gives CASSPLGGPYGYTF.

CDR3 protein: CASSLSGQSNQPQHF. DNA of the CDR3: TGTGCCAGCAGTTTATCGGGACAGTCCAATCAGCCCCAGCATTTT. V is TRBV28 and J is TRBJ1-5, with 7 bases lining up with TRBD1. With 1 base clipped from V and 3 bases from J, the junction kept 3 bases outside the gene matches. Germline CDR1 reads MDHEN; CDR2 reads SYDVKM. The CDR3 runs 15 residues.

This chain joins TRBV29-1 and TRBJ1-5; 8 bases agree with TRBD1. The CDR3 extends over 15 amino acids. Germline V lookup: CDR1 SQVTM, CDR2 ANQGSEA. Trimming removed 5 bases from V and 4 bases from J; junction bases left unmatched: 10. CDR3 sequence reads: CSVSSGTGYNQPQHF. The CDR3, as DNA: TGCAGCGTTTCTTCCGGGACAGGCTATAATCAGCCCCAGCATTTT.

The chain carries TRBV24-1 and TRBJ2-1; D is unresolved. CDR1 and CDR2 from the germline V gene are KGHDR and SFDVKD. The CDR3 extends over 15 amino acids. V was pared by 2 bases and J by 0 bases, with 7 bases between. CDR3 DNA: TGTGCCACCAGTGATTCGTTGGGCTCCTACAATGAGCAGTTCTTC. Amino acids: CATSDSLGSYNEQFF.

The J gene is TRBJ2-3, the V gene TRBV18; D is uncertain. This CDR3 has 16 residues. Between the trimmed V and J ends, which lost 5 bases and 0 bases, there was a span of 15 bases. Germline-derived CDR1 and CDR2 are KGHSH and LQKENI. CDR3 in amino acids: CASSNGNRASTDTQYF. The CDR3, as DNA: TGTGCCAGCTCAAATGGGAACCGGGCCAGCACAGATACGCAGTATTTT.

V and J are TRBV10-2 and TRBJ1-4, with D tentatively TRBD1 (6 bases). Trimming shortened V by 9 bases and J by 7 bases, and 18 bases separated the two germline ends. Per the germline V gene, CDR1 is WSHSY and CDR2 is SAAADI. The CDR3 loop spans 14 amino acids. The CDR3 is CASAFGGRTEKLFF. The CDR3 DNA follows: TGCGCCAGTGCCTTCGGGGGGCGTACTGAAAAACTGTTTTTT.

This chain joins TRBV11-2 and TRBJ2-5; TRBD1 matches 8 bases. The CDR3 is 16 amino acids. With 5 bases clipped from V and 5 bases from J, the junction kept 13 bases outside the gene matches. Germline V gives CDR1 SGHAT, CDR2 FQNNGV. Here the CDR3 DNA reads TGTGCCAGCAGCCCACACCTCCAGGGGGCGCGGGAGACCCAGTACTTC. Translation: CASSPHLQGARETQYF.

The rearrangement links TRBV2 to TRBJ1-6; tentatively, D is TRBD1 (5 bases). With 4 bases removed from V and 6 bases from J, the gap between germline ends came to 10 bases. The CDR3 extends over 14 amino acids. The germline gives CDR1 SNHLY, CDR2 FYNNEI. CDR3 in amino acids: CASSVMGPNSPLHF. Here the CDR3 DNA reads TGTGCCAGCAGTGTGATGGGACCTAATTCACCCCTCCACTTT.

V gene TRBV29-1 combines with J gene TRBJ1-5; D remains unclear. CDR1 SQVTM and CDR2 ANQGSEA come from the germline V gene. Trimming took off 6 bases at V and 0 bases at J, with 15 bases between the two ends. The CDR3 extends over 15 amino acids. The CDR3 bases are TGCAGCGTCCTCCCTGACATAAATAGCAATCAGCCCCAGCATTTT. Its translation: CSVLPDINSNQPQHF.

As DNA, the CDR3 is TGTGCCTGGAAAGGACTAGCCCACGAGCAGTACTTC. Its translation is CAWKGLAHEQYF. This chain uses TRBV30 with TRBJ2-7; 8 positions agree with TRBD2. Germline CDR1 GTSNPN, CDR2 SVGIG (reference sequence). The CDR3 totals 12 residues. V gave up 4 bases and J gave up 5 bases; unmatched junction bases: 4.

CDR3 nucleotides: TGTGCCAGCAGCTTGTGGGCCGACGGGGAACTGTTTTTT. Translated, it gives CASSLWADGELFF. The V and J genes are TRBV5-8 and TRBJ1-4; no clear D. CDR1 is SGHTS, CDR2 YDEGEE, per germline. This CDR3 comprises 13 residues. V was cut by 1 base and J by 12 bases, with 13 bases left in between.

The chain carries TRBV6-6 and TRBJ2-5, with D unresolved. V was shortened by 5 bases and J by 5 bases, with 15 bases between the two germline ends. This CDR3 has 14 residues. From germline, CDR1 is MNHNY and CDR2 SVGAGI (reference sequence). The CDR3 here is CASSLSGTRETQYF. The CDR3 DNA reads TGTGCCAGCAGTCTATCCGGTACCAGGGAGACCCAGTACTTC.

The count of this clone is one. This chain links TRBV18 with TRBJ1-4; D gene uncertain. The length of the CDR3 is 12 residues. The germline V gene has CDR1 KGHSH and CDR2 LQKENI. V lost 1 base, J lost 8 bases, and 5 bases lay in between. In DNA, the CDR3 is TGTGCCAGCTCACCACAAGGAGAAAAACTGTTTTTT. Its translation: CASSPQGEKLFF. The whole variable domain, filled in from reference TRBV18 and TRBJ1-4, reads NAGVMQNPRHLVRRRGQEARLRCSPMKGHSHVYWYRQLPEEGLKFMVYLQKENIIDESGMPKERFSAEFPKEGPSILRIQQVVRGDSAAYFCASSPQGEKLFFGSGTQLSVL.

This clone was picked up a small number of times. Other DNA sequences within the sample encode an identical CDR3. This chain connects TRBV15 to TRBJ1-3, with D unclear. V was shortened by 3 bases and J by 0 bases, with 9 bases between the two germline ends. Germline CDR1 LNHNV, CDR2 YYDKDF (reference sequence). There are 15 residues in the CDR3. CDR3 nucleotide sequence: TGTGCCACCAGCAGGGACCTAGGCTCTGGAAACACCATATATTTT. It specifies CATSRDLGSGNTIYF.

The V and J genes are TRBV30 and TRBJ2-2; D gene uncertain. Germline CDR1 GTSNPN, CDR2 SVGIG (reference sequence). Deletions cut 3 bases from V and 4 bases from J, with 9 bases between. The CDR3 covers 13 residues. CDR3 nucleotides: TGTGCCTGGAGCTCTCGGCTCACCGGGGAGCTGTTTTTT. Protein sequence: CAWSSRLTGELFF. Supplemented by reference TRBV30 and TRBJ2-2, the full variable domain reads SQTIHQWPATLVQPVGSPLSLECTVEGTSNPNLYWYRQAAGRGLQLLFYSVGIGQISSEVPQNLSASRPQDRQFILSSKKLLLSDSGFYLCAWSSRLTGELFFGEGSRLTVL.

The chain employs TRBV19 and TRBJ1-5, with a possible D match to TRBD1 (5 bases). Between the trimmed V and J ends, which lost 0 bases and 1 base, there was a span of 10 bases. CDR1 is LNHDA, CDR2 SQIVND, per germline (reference sequence). The CDR3 is 16 amino acids. CDR3 in DNA: TGTGCCAGTAGTATAGATCGGGAGGGGAGCAATCAGCCCCAGCATTTT. It codes for CASSIDREGSNQPQHF. The full variable domain, in which reference TRBV19 and TRBJ1-5 provide the parts outside the CDR3, is DGGITQSPKYLFRKEGQNVTLSCEQNLNHDAMYWYRQDPGQGLRLIYYSQIVNDFQKGDIAEGYSVSREKKESFPLTVTSAQKNPTAFYLCASSIDREGSNQPQHFGDGTRLSIL.

Comments on this clone: Other nucleotide sequences from this sample produce the same CDR3. The chain has TRBV7-9 and TRBJ1-1; D uncertain. CDR1 is SEHNR and CDR2 is FQNEAQ in the germline V gene (reference sequence). V was shortened by 1 base and J by 0 bases, with 3 bases between the two germline ends. The CDR3 is 13 residues long. The CDR3 is CASSLDMNTEAFF. DNA of the CDR3: TGTGCCAGCAGCTTAGACATGAACACTGAAGCTTTCTTT. The full variable domain, in which reference TRBV7-9 and TRBJ1-1 provide the parts outside the CDR3, is DTGVSQNPRHKITKRGQNVTFRCDPISEHNRLYWYRQTLGQGPEFLTYFQNEAQLEKSRLLSDRFSAERPKGSFSTLEIQRTEQGDSAMYLCASSLDMNTEAFFGQGTRLTVV.

The genes are TRBV2 and TRBJ2-7; no clear D gene. V lost 0 bases and J lost 12, with 15 bases in between. The CDR3 contains 13 residues. CDR1 SNHLY and CDR2 FYNNEI come from the germline V gene. Written as DNA, the CDR3 is TGTGCCAGCAGTGAAGCTCCTAGAGCCCGGCGGTACTTC. This codes for CASSEAPRARRYF.

This sequence joins TRBV20-1 and TRBJ1-3; D uncertain. The CDR3 runs to 13 residues. Germline V gives CDR1 DFQATT, CDR2 SNEGSKA (reference sequence). Trimming stripped 3 bases from V and 1 base from J, with 7 bases between. CDR3 sequence (DNA): TGCAGTGCTAGTACGGGGTCTGGAAACACCATATATTTT. Its translation: CSASTGSGNTIYF.

This chain connects TRBV21-1 to TRBJ2-6; the listed D gene, TRBD2, was not tested against the DNA. TRBV21-1 is marked as a pseudogene. This CDR3 region has 14 residues. CDR3 nucleotide sequence: TGTGCCAGCAGCAAAGTAGCTGGGGCCAACGTCCTGACTTTC. It encodes CASSKVAGANVLTF.

This CDR3 is CASSLTGSNYGYTF. CDR3 coding DNA: TGTGCCAGCAGTTTGACAGGGTCTAACTATGGCTACACCTTC. The chain employs TRBV27 and TRBJ1-2, with TRBD1 identical over 7 bases. V shed 3 bases, J shed 0 bases, and the junction held 1 base outside the gene matches. Germline CDR1 and CDR2: MNHEY and SMNVEV (reference sequence). The CDR3 extends over 14 amino acids.

In its sample, this clone was seen a few times. The J gene is TRBJ2-3, the V gene TRBV25-1; the D gene could be TRBD1 or TRBD2 (6 bases each). Germline CDR1 MGHDK, CDR2 SYGVNS. The CDR3 is made up of 15 amino acids. V lost 3 bases and J 4 bases, leaving 14 bases between the germline ends. Here the CDR3 DNA reads TGTGCCAGCAGTGATGGTGGGGGGCAGTCAGATACGCAGTATTTT. It encodes CASSDGGGQSDTQYF.

The count of this clone is one. Here the CDR3 DNA reads TGCGCCAGCAGCCCCCCGGGACAGGGGACAGATACGCAGTATTTT. It translates to CASSPPGQGTDTQYF. The chain combines TRBV4-1 with TRBJ2-3, with 10 bases fitting TRBD1. The V gene's germline CDR1 is MGHRA and CDR2 YSYEKL. V dropped 4 bases and J dropped 3; count of bases not matched to a gene: 4. The CDR3 is 15 residues long.

The V call is TRBV5-5, the J call TRBJ1-1, with D uncertain. The CDR3 loop spans 15 amino acids. V was shortened by 1 base and J by 1 base, with 11 bases between the two germline ends. The germline gives CDR1 SGHKS, CDR2 YYEKEE (reference sequence). CDR3 residues: CASSLWLNSNTEAFF. CDR3 nucleotide sequence: TGTGCCAGCAGCTTGTGGCTTAATTCGAACACTGAAGCTTTCTTT.

The V gene is TRBV7-8, the J gene TRBJ2-3; 10 nucleotides match TRBD2. J was trimmed by 2 bases and V by 4 bases; bases with no gene match: 3. CDR3 length: 15 amino acids. Germline V lookup: CDR1 SGHVS, CDR2 FQNEAQ. The CDR3 DNA sequence: TGTGCCAGCAGCTCCGGACTAGCGGACACAGATACGCAGTATTTT. Translated, it gives CASSSGLADTDTQYF.